These 15 T cell receptor beta chains came from one sample sequenced in a study of blood T cell repertoires in COVID-19. Only in-frame clones appear in the TCRdb table, and some are missing; sequencing was by immunoSEQ multiplex PCR. The table shows about 360,000 clones, with more than 75% occurring only once. Sequencing used peripheral blood. These receptors were collected from a human donor in a cohort sampled during active COVID-19.

The chain is built from TRBV19 and TRBJ1-1, with 12 bases matching TRBD1. V lost 4 bases and J lost 4; bases outside the gene matches: 4. Per the germline V gene, CDR1 is LNHDA and CDR2 is SQIVND (reference sequence). There are 15 residues in the CDR3. CDR3 loop: CASSNRDRGLTEAFF. The CDR3 DNA sequence: TGTGCCAGTAGTAACCGGGACAGGGGGCTCACTGAAGCTTTCTTT.

J is TRBJ1-2 and V is TRBV27; D remains ambiguous. The CDR3 runs to 15 residues. Trimming left V 8 bases short and J 0 bases short, with 16 bases between. Germline V gene lookup returns CDR1 MNHEY and CDR2 SMNVEV (reference sequence). The CDR3 coding sequence is TGTGCCAGCCAACGAGGCTCATCCGCTAACTATGGCTACACCTTC. It is translated as CASQRGSSANYGYTF.

The chain is built from TRBV7-2 and TRBJ2-7; weak D call: TRBD1 (5 bases). The length of the CDR3 is 15 residues. Germline V CDR1 and CDR2: SGHTA, FQGNSA. Deletions cut 6 bases from V and 2 bases from J, with 17 bases between. The CDR3 loop is CASRNRAQGTYEQYF. The DNA for the CDR3 is TGTGCCAGCAGGAACCGGGCCCAGGGCACCTACGAGCAGTACTTC.

In the case of this clone: Other nucleotide sequences from this sample produce the same CDR3. The chain links TRBV18 to TRBJ1-2; D is ambiguous. CDR3 size: 13 residues. CDR1 and CDR2 (germline): KGHSH, LQKENI. Trimming took off 5 bases at V and 1 base at J, with 8 bases between the two ends. CDR3 in DNA: TGTGCCAGCTCAGCCACAGTTAACTATGGCTACACCTTC. Its translation: CASSATVNYGYTF. Full variable domain (missing parts from reference TRBV18 and TRBJ1-2): NAGVMQNPRHLVRRRGQEARLRCSPMKGHSHVYWYRQLPEEGLKFMVYLQKENIIDESGMPKERFSAEFPKEGPSILRIQQVVRGDSAAYFCASSATVNYGYTFGSGTRLTVV.

This rearrangement joins TRBV30 to TRBJ1-2; D is unresolved. CDR1 GTSNPN and CDR2 SVGIG come from the germline V gene (reference sequence). The length of the CDR3 is 15 residues. V lost 5 bases and J 0 bases, leaving 16 bases between the germline ends. The CDR3 DNA follows: TGTGCCTGGTCACTCGGGAAGTTCGCTAACTATGGCTACACCTTC. It translates to CAWSLGKFANYGYTF.

The chain recombines TRBV5-1 with TRBJ1-2; D perhaps matches TRBD1 (6 bases). Between the trimmed V and J ends, which lost 0 bases and 4 bases, there was a span of 22 bases. Germline-derived CDR1 and CDR2 are SGHRS and YFSETQ. The CDR3 sequence is 18 residues long. The CDR3 region is CASSLGQAYQSPIYGYTF. CDR3 sequence (DNA): TGCGCCAGCAGCTTGGGACAGGCCTATCAATCTCCTATCTATGGCTACACCTTC.

The chain combines TRBV30 with TRBJ2-7; D might be TRBD2 (5 bases). The length of the CDR3 is 16 residues. Trimming removed 3 bases at V and 2 bases at J, with 20 bases between. From germline, CDR1 is GTSNPN and CDR2 SVGIG (reference sequence). The CDR3 coding sequence is TGTGCCTGGAGCCCCTCCGGTTTCCCGGAGGCCTACGAGCAGTACTTC. This codes for CAWSPSGFPEAYEQYF.

CDR3 region: CASSAFGGAAQPQHF. Here the CDR3 DNA reads TGTGCCAGCAGTGCCTTTGGGGGGGCGGCTCAGCCCCAGCATTTT. This chain uses TRBV6-6 with TRBJ1-5, with TRBD1 as a possible D gene (6 bases). Trimming stripped 5 bases from V and 6 bases from J, with 17 bases between. Germline assignment: CDR1 MNHNY and CDR2 SVGAGI (reference sequence). This CDR3 comprises 15 residues.

The chain joins TRBV7-2 to TRBJ2-5, with 7 nucleotides matching TRBD2. Trimming removed 0 bases from V and 2 bases from J; junction bases left unmatched: 3. Germline V gene sequence: CDR1 SGHTA, CDR2 FQGNSA. The CDR3 contains 15 residues. The CDR3 region is CASSLAGGFQETQYF. The CDR3, as DNA: TGTGCCAGCAGCTTAGCGGGGGGGTTTCAAGAGACCCAGTACTTC.

The genes are TRBV29-1 and TRBJ1-1, with TRBD1 identical over 8 bases. This CDR3 spans 12 amino acids. Germline trimming cut 7 bases from V and 7 bases from J; bases unmatched to any gene: 8. Germline CDR1 reads SQVTM; CDR2 reads ANQGSEA. The CDR3 loop is CSAGQGAIEAFF. The CDR3 DNA sequence: TGCAGCGCAGGTCAGGGGGCTATTGAAGCTTTCTTT.

The gene calls are TRBV9 and TRBJ2-1, with 13 nucleotides matching TRBD2. CDR3 length: 18 amino acids. The V gene's germline CDR1 is SGDLS and CDR2 YYNGEE. The V gene end was trimmed by 1 base and the J gene end by 9 bases; junction bases not matched to a gene: 13. For the CDR3, the DNA is TGTGCCAGCAGCGTATACCCCACTAGCGGGGGGGCCGGGGGTGAGCAGTTCTTC. It codes for CASSVYPTSGGAGGEQFF.

The rearrangement links TRBV6-5 to TRBJ2-1, with a possible D match to TRBD1 (6 bases). In germline, CDR1 is MNHEY, CDR2 SVGAGI. Deletions cut 7 bases from V and 6 bases from J, with 19 bases between. This CDR3 contains 15 residues. CDR3 sequence: CASTRDTGSVNEQFF. CDR3 nucleotide sequence: TGTGCCAGCACCCGCGATACAGGGTCGGTCAATGAGCAGTTCTTC.

V usage is TRBV5-1 and J usage is TRBJ2-7, with D perhaps TRBD2 (6 bases). Trimming cost V 7 bases and J 6 bases, with 17 bases left between them. This CDR3 has 13 residues. Germline V gives CDR1 SGHRS, CDR2 YFSETQ. CDR3 sequence: CASSGDGVSEQYF. For the CDR3, the DNA is TGCGCCAGCTCGGGGGACGGGGTCTCCGAGCAGTACTTC.

The chain is built from TRBV2 and TRBJ1-5; 7 bases match TRBD1. The CDR3 is 14 amino acids. V lost 8 bases and J lost 2; bases outside the gene matches: 6. Germline CDR1 SNHLY, CDR2 FYNNEI. The CDR3, as DNA: TGTGCCAGCCTCCGGGACAGAGGCAATCAGCCCCAGCATTTT. It codes for CASLRDRGNQPQHF.

This chain joins TRBV5-1 and TRBJ1-4; no clear D. Trimming removed 0 bases at V and 5 bases at J, with 11 bases between. The CDR3 loop spans 15 amino acids. Germline loops: CDR1 SGHRS, CDR2 YFSETQ. The CDR3 here is CASSLVMGSNEKLFF. The CDR3 DNA sequence: TGCGCCAGCAGCTTGGTAATGGGCTCAAATGAAAAACTGTTTTTT.